These T cell receptor beta chains were read from a single sample in a study of monozygotic twins with inflammatory bowel disease. TCRdb re-analyzed the 5' RACE reads; it lists each CDR3 protein once, without DNA. This sample carries 170,000 or so distinct CDR3 sequences, with about 8% going to the ten biggest clones. Source material: blood. All receptors come from a human donor with ulcerative colitis or Crohn's disease, or a healthy co-twin of an affected twin (not recorded which). CDR3s include the opening cysteine and the closing phenylalanine or tryptophan.

V gene: TRBV7-3; J gene: TRBJ2-3; CDR3 protein: CASSFSRTGTDTQYF
V gene: TRBV4-3; J gene: TRBJ2-2; CDR3 protein: CASSQDLRSTGELFF
V gene: TRBV20-1; J gene: TRBJ1-1; CDR3 protein: CSAGQGANTEAFF
V gene: TRBV5-1; J gene: TRBJ2-1; CDR3 protein: CASSSTGGGKQFF
V gene: TRBV6-6; J gene: TRBJ2-3; CDR3 protein: CASGRGGPADTQYF
V gene: TRBV5-6; J gene: TRBJ1-5; CDR3 protein: CASSLEGINSNQPQHF
V gene: TRBV7-2; J gene: TRBJ2-3; CDR3 protein: CASSFQREDTQYF
V gene: TRBV7-6; J gene: TRBJ1-1; CDR3 protein: CASSLLMSTEAFF
V gene: TRBV4-1; J gene: TRBJ1-5; CDR3 protein: CASSPTGTGTFQPQHF
V gene: TRBV12-3/TRBV12-4; J gene: TRBJ1-1; CDR3 protein: CASSLRLTEAFF